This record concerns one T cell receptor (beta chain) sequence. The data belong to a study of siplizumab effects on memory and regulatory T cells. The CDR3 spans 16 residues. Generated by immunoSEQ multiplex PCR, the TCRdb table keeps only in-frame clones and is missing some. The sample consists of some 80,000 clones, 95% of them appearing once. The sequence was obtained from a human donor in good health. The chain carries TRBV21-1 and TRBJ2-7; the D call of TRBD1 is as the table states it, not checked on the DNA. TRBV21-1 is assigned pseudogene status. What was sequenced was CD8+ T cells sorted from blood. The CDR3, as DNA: TGTGCCAGCAGCAAAGGGGTAGGACAACAGTCCTACGAGCAGTACTTC. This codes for CASSKGVGQQSYEQYF.